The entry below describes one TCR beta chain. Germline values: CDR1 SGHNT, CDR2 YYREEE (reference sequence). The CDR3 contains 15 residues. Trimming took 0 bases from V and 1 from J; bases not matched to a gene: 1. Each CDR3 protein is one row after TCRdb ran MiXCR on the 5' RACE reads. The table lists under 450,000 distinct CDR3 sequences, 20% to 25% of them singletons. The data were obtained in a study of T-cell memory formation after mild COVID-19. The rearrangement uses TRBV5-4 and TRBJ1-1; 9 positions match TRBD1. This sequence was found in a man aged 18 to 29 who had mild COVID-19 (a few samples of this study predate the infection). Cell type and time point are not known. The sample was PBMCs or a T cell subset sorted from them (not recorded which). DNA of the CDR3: TGTGCCAGCAGCTTGGAGGGACAGGGGAACACTGAAGCTTTCTTT. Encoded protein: CASSLEGQGNTEAFF. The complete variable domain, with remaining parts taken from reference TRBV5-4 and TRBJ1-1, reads ETGVTQSPTHLIKTRGQQVTLRCSSQSGHNTVSWYQQALGQGPQFIFQYYREEENGRGNFPPRFSGLQFPNYSSELNVNALELDDSALYLCASSLEGQGNTEAFFGQGTRLTVV.